This TCR beta chain was found in a study of T cells after yellow fever vaccination. Whole-study results and caveats: Reappearing after the booster were most of the clones from primary vaccination (96% CD4, around 88% CD8).

This clonotype was detected a few times. Its antigen is unidentified. The V gene lost 0 bases and the J gene lost 6 bases, with 22 bases spanning the gap. This CDR3 has 18 amino acids. The germline gives CDR1 KGHSH, CDR2 LQKENI. Universal primer sites and UMIs were introduced during 5'RACE template-switching synthesis of TCR cDNA. TCRdb redid the calling of the 5' RACE reads with MiXCR, one entry per CDR3 protein. The table has just under 600,000 distinct CDR3 sequences, approximately 13% seen once. The receptor's source is a man between 25 and 39 years old who received the YFV17D yellow fever vaccine. Source: PBMCs, taken on the day of the yellow fever booster vaccination. The chain is built from TRBV18 and TRBJ2-3; D assignment may be TRBD1 or TRBD2 (6 bases each). Here the CDR3 reads CASSPPVSFGGGSDTQYF. Here the CDR3 DNA reads TGTGCCAGCTCACCACCGGTGTCCTTCGGAGGGGGGTCCGATACGCAGTATTTT.